One and the same sample provided the 18 T cell receptor beta chains below, sequenced in a study of blood T cell repertoires in COVID-19. The protocol was immunoSEQ multiplex PCR, while the TCRdb copy is restricted to in-frame clones and leaves out a portion. This sample has 200,000 to 250,000 clones, with roughly 87% found just once. The sequencing input was peripheral blood. The receptors come from a woman in her late teens or twenties who had recovered from COVID-19.

The chain recombines TRBV7-9 with TRBJ2-6, with no clear D. Trimming removed 5 bases from V and 0 bases from J, with 14 bases in between. This CDR3 has 17 residues. The germline CDR1 and CDR2 sequences are SEHNR and FQNEAQ (reference sequence). CDR3 DNA: TGTGCCAGCAGCCCCTACCGGCCAGGCTCTGGGGCCAACGTCCTGACTTTC. Residues: CASSPYRPGSGANVLTF.

The chain links TRBV27 to TRBJ2-2; tentative D call: TRBD2 (6 bases). Trimming took off 2 bases at V and 1 base at J, with 8 bases between the two ends. Looked up from germline, CDR1 is MNHEY and CDR2 is SMNVEV (reference sequence). The CDR3 loop spans 15 amino acids. The CDR3 protein is CASSLVRGNTGELFF. The CDR3 DNA reads as TGTGCCAGCAGTTTAGTGCGGGGGAACACCGGGGAGCTGTTTTTT.

The CDR3 DNA sequence: TGTGCCAGCATCCACGGGAACACTGAAGCTTTCTTT. It yields the protein CASIHGNTEAFF. The J gene is TRBJ1-1, the V gene TRBV12-3 or TRBV12-4; no clear D gene. Trimming stripped 7 bases from V and 1 base from J, with 7 bases between. CDR3 length equals 12 residues.

The chain uses TRBV18 and TRBJ1-1; a weak D match, TRBD1 (5 bases). Germline CDR1 reads KGHSH; CDR2 reads LQKENI. V lost 2 bases and J 4 bases, leaving 17 bases between the germline ends. The CDR3 runs 16 residues. The chain's CDR3 is CASSPGADHRGTEAFF. Written as DNA, the CDR3 is TGTGCCAGCTCACCAGGGGCAGACCATAGGGGCACTGAAGCTTTCTTT.

This clone is a singleton in its sample. The rearrangement joins TRBV5-1 to TRBJ2-7; tentative D call: TRBD1 (6 bases). V was cut by 4 bases and J by 0 bases, with 14 bases left in between. Germline loops: CDR1 SGHRS, CDR2 YFSETQ. This CDR3 comprises 15 residues. DNA of the CDR3: TGCGCCAGCAGCCTCACAGGGCCGTCCTCCTACGAGCAGTACTTC. Protein product: CASSLTGPSSYEQYF.

The chain has TRBV11-2 and TRBJ2-1, with 8 bases that match TRBD2. Germline V CDR1 and CDR2: SGHAT, FQNNGV. The trim removed 6 bases at V and 0 bases at J, leaving 10 bases unmatched. The CDR3 runs 17 residues. CDR3 sequence (DNA): TGTGCCAGCAGTCTAACTAGCGGCCCTAGCTCCTACAATGAGCAGTTCTTC. Its translation: CASSLTSGPSSYNEQFF.

J is TRBJ1-1 and V is TRBV5-1; D is perhaps TRBD1 (6 bases). CDR1 and CDR2 from the germline V gene are SGHRS and YFSETQ. V was shortened by 0 bases and J by 5 bases, with 14 bases between the two germline ends. The CDR3 has 15 residues. CDR3 sequence: CASSLVAGDGTEAFF. The CDR3 DNA reads TGCGCCAGCAGCTTGGTGGCAGGGGATGGGACTGAAGCTTTCTTT.

The chain is built from TRBV9 and TRBJ1-6; 9 bases are a match to TRBD1. Germline V lookup: CDR1 SGDLS, CDR2 YYNGEE. This CDR3 has 15 amino acids. The junction had 9 bases not matched to a gene; V was cut back by 4 bases and J by 10 bases. The CDR3 bases are TGTGCCAGCAGCACCTCGACAGGGGGAAAATCACCCCTCCACTTT. It specifies CASSTSTGGKSPLHF.

The CDR3 here is CASSGRPGNIQYF. DNA of the CDR3: TGTGCCAGTAGTGGCCGGCCCGGGAACATTCAGTACTTC. The chain uses TRBV19 and TRBJ2-4; D not certain. Trimming took 5 bases from V and 7 from J, leaving 12 bases between them. The CDR3 extends over 13 amino acids. Germline CDR1 is LNHDA and CDR2 is SQIVND (reference sequence).

V gene TRBV2 combines with J gene TRBJ1-6; D may be TRBD1 (5 bases). The CDR3 consists of 15 residues. Germline loops: CDR1 SNHLY, CDR2 FYNNEI. Trimming shortened V by 1 base and J by 6 bases, and 10 bases separated the two germline ends. This CDR3 is CASSEDWTSNSPLHF. DNA for the CDR3: TGTGCCAGCAGTGAAGACTGGACAAGTAATTCACCCCTCCACTTT.

The chain combines TRBV6-6 with TRBJ2-7, with 9 bases fitting TRBD1. V shed 7 bases and J 5 bases; nucleotides not matched to a gene: 6. The CDR3 sequence is 13 residues long. Germline V lookup: CDR1 MNHNY, CDR2 SVGAGI (reference sequence). Here the CDR3 reads CASTWTGDNEQYF. The CDR3 region has the DNA TGTGCCAGCACCTGGACAGGGGACAACGAGCAGTACTTC.

V is TRBV15 and J is TRBJ1-4, with a tentative D call TRBD1 (6 bases). V was trimmed by 3 bases and J by 7 bases, leaving 18 bases between them. Germline CDR1 LNHNV, CDR2 YYDKDF (reference sequence). The CDR3 length is 16 residues. The CDR3 loop is CATSSPTQGGSEKLFF. In nucleotides, the CDR3 is TGTGCCACCAGCAGCCCCACACAAGGGGGTAGTGAAAAACTGTTTTTT.

This clone was picked up one time. Other DNA sequences in the same sample also yield this CDR3. The chain has TRBV19 and TRBJ1-1; D is perhaps TRBD1 (6 bases). This CDR3 has 14 amino acids. V was shortened by 5 bases and J by 0 bases, with 10 bases between the two germline ends. Looked up from germline, CDR1 is LNHDA and CDR2 is SQIVND (reference sequence). CDR3 DNA: TGTGCCAGTAGTGTCGGACAGATGAACACTGAAGCTTTCTTT. Protein: CASSVGQMNTEAFF.

This clone was seen a handful of times. The CDR3 nucleotides are TGCGCCAGCAGCCAAGAAGGTGGCGGGAGGGCCGGGTCCGACAATGAGCAGTTCTTC. Translated: CASSQEGGGRAGSDNEQFF. The rearrangement uses TRBV4-3 and TRBJ2-1; 9 bases match TRBD2. The CDR3 is 19 residues long. From germline, CDR1 is LGHNA and CDR2 YSLEER. V lost 0 bases and J lost 5; bases outside the gene matches: 14.

The chain has TRBV2 and TRBJ1-5, with D possibly TRBD1 on 5 matching bases. Trimming stripped 6 bases from V and 3 bases from J, with 15 bases between. This CDR3 has 15 residues. Germline-derived CDR1 and CDR2 are SNHLY and FYNNEI. The CDR3 DNA sequence: TGTGCCAGCAGGTACGACAGACCCTACAATCAGCCCCAGCATTTT. Its protein is CASRYDRPYNQPQHF.

This chain connects TRBV4-3 to TRBJ2-7, with D unclear. CDR1 and CDR2 from the germline V gene are LGHNA and YSLEER. The CDR3 is made up of 13 amino acids. V lost 3 bases and J lost 2, with 8 bases in between. CDR3 DNA sequence: TGCGCCAGCAGCCATCCCGGAGCCTACGAGCAGTACTTC. Protein product: CASSHPGAYEQYF.

J is TRBJ2-7 and V is TRBV27; 8 nucleotides align to TRBD2. This CDR3 has 16 residues. The J segment lost 1 base and the V segment lost 6 bases, leaving 11 bases of the junction unmatched. Germline loops: CDR1 MNHEY, CDR2 SMNVEV (reference sequence). CDR3 sequence reads: CASSPPSGSVSYEQYF. CDR3 coding DNA: TGTGCCAGCAGCCCCCCCAGCGGGAGCGTTTCCTACGAGCAGTACTTC.

This rearrangement joins TRBV7-3 to TRBJ2-1; tentatively, D is TRBD2 (6 bases). V was clipped by 3 bases and J by 3 bases, with 18 bases between them. The germline CDR1 and CDR2 sequences are SGHTA and FQGTGA. The CDR3 is made up of 17 amino acids. As DNA, the CDR3 is TGTGCCAGCAGCTTTATCCCCCCCCCGGGGGACTACAATGAGCAGTTCTTC. Amino acids: CASSFIPPPGDYNEQFF.